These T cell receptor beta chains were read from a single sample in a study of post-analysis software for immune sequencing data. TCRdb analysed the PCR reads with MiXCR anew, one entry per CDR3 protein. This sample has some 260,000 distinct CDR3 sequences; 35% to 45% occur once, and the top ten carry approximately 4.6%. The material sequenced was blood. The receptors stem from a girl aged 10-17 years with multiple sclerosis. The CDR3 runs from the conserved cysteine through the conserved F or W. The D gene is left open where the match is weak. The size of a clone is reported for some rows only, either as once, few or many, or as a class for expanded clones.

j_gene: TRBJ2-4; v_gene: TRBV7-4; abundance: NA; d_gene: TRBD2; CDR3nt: TGTGCCAGCAGCGCCCGGACTAGCGGGAGAACGGGACCCAAAAACATTCAGTACTTC; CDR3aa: CASSARTSGRTGPKNIQYF
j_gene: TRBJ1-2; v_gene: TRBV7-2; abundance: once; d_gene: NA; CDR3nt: TGTGCCAGCAGCTCGCGGGTCTATGGCTACACCTTC; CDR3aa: CASSSRVYGYTF
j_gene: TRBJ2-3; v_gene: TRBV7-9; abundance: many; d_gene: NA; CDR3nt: TGTGCCAGCAGCTCGGGACACTCCACAGATACGCAGTATTTT; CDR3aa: CASSSGHSTDTQYF
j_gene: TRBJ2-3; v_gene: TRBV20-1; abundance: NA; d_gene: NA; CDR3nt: TGCAGTGCTAGTGGGGGAACGGGAAGCACAGATACGCAGTATTTT; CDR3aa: CSASGGTGSTDTQYF
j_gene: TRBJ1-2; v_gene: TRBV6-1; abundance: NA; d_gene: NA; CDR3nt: TGTGCCAGCAGGGATGCGGGAAGAGGAGGCTACACCTTC; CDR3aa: CASRDAGRGGYTF
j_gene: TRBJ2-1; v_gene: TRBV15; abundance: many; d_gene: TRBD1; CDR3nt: TGTGCCACGGAAACAGGGGGAAGCTACAATGAGCAGTTCTTC; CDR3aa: CATETGGSYNEQFF
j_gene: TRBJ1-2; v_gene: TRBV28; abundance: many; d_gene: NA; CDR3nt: TGTGCCAGCAGTTTCCCCGTCGGGGGAAACTATGGCTACACCTTC; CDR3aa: CASSFPVGGNYGYTF
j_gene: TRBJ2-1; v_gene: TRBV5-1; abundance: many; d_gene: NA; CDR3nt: TGCGCCAGCAGCTTGGCAAGCTCCTACAATGAGCAGTTCTTC; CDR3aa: CASSLASSYNEQFF
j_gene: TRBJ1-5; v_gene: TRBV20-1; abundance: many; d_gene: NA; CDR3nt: TGCAGTGCTAGCCAGGGTCCTCAGCCCCAGCATTTT; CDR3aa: CSASQGPQPQHF
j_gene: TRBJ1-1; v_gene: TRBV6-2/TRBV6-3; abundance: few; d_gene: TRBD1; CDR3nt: TGTGCCAGCAGTTACGCGGACAGGGCTGAAGCTTTCTTT; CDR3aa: CASSYADRAEAFF
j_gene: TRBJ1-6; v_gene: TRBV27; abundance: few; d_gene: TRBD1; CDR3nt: TGTGCCACCAGGACAGGGCCGAGCTCCTATAATTCACCCCTCCACTTT; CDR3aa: CATRTGPSSYNSPLHF
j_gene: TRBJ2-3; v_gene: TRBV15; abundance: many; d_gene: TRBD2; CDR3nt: TGTGCCACCAGCAGAGATCCAAGCGGGAGTCTTGCAGATACGCAGTATTTT; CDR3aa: CATSRDPSGSLADTQYF
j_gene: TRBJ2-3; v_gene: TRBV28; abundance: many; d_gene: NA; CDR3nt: TGTGCCAGCAGTCGGACAGGAGGGGGTACAGATACGCAGTATTTT; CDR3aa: CASSRTGGGTDTQYF
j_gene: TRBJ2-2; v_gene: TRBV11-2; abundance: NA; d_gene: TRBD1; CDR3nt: TGTGCCAGCAGCTTAATTGGACAGGGGGCTACAGGGGAGCTGTTTTTT; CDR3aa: CASSLIGQGATGELFF
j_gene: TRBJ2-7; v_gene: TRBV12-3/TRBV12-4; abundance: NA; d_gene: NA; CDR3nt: TGTGCCAGCAGTCCCTCAGACAGTCTCGAGCAGTACTTC; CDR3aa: CASSPSDSLEQYF
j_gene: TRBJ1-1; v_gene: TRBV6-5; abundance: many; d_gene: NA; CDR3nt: TGTGCCAGCAGAACCGGGACGCCAAACACTGAAGCTTTCTTT; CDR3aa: CASRTGTPNTEAFF
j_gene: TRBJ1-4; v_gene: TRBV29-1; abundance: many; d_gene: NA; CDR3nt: TGCAGCGTTGACTCCTCTGAAAAACTGTTTTTT; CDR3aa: CSVDSSEKLFF
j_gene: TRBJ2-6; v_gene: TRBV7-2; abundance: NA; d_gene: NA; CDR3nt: TGTGCCAGCAGCTTAGCGACGGGGTTCCTGACTGGCTTCCTGACTTTC; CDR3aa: CASSLATGFLTGFLTF
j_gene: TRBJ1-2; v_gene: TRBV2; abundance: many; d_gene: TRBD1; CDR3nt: TGTGCCAGCAGGAGGACAGGGGGCGGACGTGGCTACACCTTC; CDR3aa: CASRRTGGGRGYTF
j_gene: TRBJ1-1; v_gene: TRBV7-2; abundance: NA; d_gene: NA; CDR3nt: TGTGCCAGCAGCTTAGTAGGGCAGCACACTGAAGCTTTCTTT; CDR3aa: CASSLVGQHTEAFF
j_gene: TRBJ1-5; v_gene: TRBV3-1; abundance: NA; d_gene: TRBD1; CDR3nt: TGTGCCAGCAGCCAGGCGGGACAGGGCAATCAGCCCCAGCATTTT; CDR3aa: CASSQAGQGNQPQHF
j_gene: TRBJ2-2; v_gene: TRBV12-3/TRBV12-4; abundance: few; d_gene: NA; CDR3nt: TGTGCCAGCACCCTTCCACCCGGGGAGCTGTTTTTT; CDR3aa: CASTLPPGELFF
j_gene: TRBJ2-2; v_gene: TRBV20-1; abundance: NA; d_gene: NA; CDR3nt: TGCAGTGCTAGATTCGGGGGAGCCCCCACCGGGGAGCTGTTTTTT; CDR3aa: CSARFGGAPTGELFF
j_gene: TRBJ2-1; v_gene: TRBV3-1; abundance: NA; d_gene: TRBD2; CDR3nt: TGTGCCAGCAGCCTTGGACTAGCGGGAGGATATGAGCAGTTCTTC; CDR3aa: CASSLGLAGGYEQFF
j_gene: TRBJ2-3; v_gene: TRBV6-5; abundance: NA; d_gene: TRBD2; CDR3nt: TGTGCCAGCAGTCAACGGGGGGTAGATACGCAGTATTTT; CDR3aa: CASSQRGVDTQYF
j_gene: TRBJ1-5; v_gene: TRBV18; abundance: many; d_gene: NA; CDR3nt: TGTGCCAGCTCACCAGGGGCAGGGCCACATGAGGGACAGCCCCAGCATTTT; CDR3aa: CASSPGAGPHEGQPQHF
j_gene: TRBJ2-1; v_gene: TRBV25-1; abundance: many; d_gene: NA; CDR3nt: TGTGCCAGCAGTTTATCAAGGTTCGAGGGGAAACCTCCCTACAATGAGCAGTTCTTC; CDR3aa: CASSLSRFEGKPPYNEQFF
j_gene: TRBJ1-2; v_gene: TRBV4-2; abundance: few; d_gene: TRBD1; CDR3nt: TGTGCCAGCAGCCAAGGACAGGGGGCAATCTATGGCTACACCTTC; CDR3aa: CASSQGQGAIYGYTF
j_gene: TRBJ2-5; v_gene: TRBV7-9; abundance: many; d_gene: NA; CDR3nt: TGTGCCAGCAGCTTAGATTGGCGGGAAAGGGGAGAAACCCAGTACTTC; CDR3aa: CASSLDWRERGETQYF
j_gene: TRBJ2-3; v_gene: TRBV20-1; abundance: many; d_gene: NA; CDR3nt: TGCAGTGCTCCCCCCTTGACTAGCACAGATACGCAGTATTTT; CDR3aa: CSAPPLTSTDTQYF
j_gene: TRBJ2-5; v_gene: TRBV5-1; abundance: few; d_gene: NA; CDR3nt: TGCGCCAGCAGCTTGGGGTTCACGGGCAGGCCCATGGATGAGCAGTACTTC; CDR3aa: CASSLGFTGRPMDEQYF
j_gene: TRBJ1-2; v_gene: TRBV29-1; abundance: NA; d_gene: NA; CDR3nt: TGCAGCGGGGGAGATGGCTACACCTTC; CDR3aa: CSGGDGYTF
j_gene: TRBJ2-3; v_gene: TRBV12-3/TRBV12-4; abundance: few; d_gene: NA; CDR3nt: TGTGCCAGCAGTTCCGGACTGAACACAGATACGCAGTATTTT; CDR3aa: CASSSGLNTDTQYF
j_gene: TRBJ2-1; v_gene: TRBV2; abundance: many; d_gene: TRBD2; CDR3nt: TGTGCCAGCAGTAGGACTAGCGGGGGGGCCGACAATGAGCAGTTCTTC; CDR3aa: CASSRTSGGADNEQFF
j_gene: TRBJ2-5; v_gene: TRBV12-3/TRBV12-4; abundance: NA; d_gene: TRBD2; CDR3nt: TGTGCCAGCAGTTCAGTACCGGGACTAGCGAGCGGAGAGACCCAGTACTTC; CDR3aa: CASSSVPGLASGETQYF
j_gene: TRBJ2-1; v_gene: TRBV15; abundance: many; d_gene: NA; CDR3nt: TGTGCCACCAGCCCCCGAGGGCGGGCCTCCTACAATGAGCAGTTCTTC; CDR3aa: CATSPRGRASYNEQFF
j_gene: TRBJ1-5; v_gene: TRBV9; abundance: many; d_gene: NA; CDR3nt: TGTGCCAGCAGCGTAGATGGGGGGCTGGGCAATCAGCCCCAGCATTTT; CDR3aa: CASSVDGGLGNQPQHF
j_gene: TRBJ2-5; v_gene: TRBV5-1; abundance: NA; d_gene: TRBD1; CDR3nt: TGCGCCAGCAGTTCCGGGACAGGAGAGACCCAGTACTTC; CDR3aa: CASSSGTGETQYF
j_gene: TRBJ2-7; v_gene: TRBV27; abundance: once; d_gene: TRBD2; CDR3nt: TGTGCCAGCAGTTCCCCGGGTAGCGGGCACCCCTACGAGCAGTACTTC; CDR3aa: CASSSPGSGHPYEQYF
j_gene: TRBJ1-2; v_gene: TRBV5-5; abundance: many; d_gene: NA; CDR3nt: TGTGCCAGCAGCTTGGACCCGGATAACTATGGCTACACCTTC; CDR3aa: CASSLDPDNYGYTF
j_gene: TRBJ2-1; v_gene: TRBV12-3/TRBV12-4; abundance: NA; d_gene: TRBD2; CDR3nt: TGTGCCAGCAGTTCCCCCTCTAGCGGTCTATACAATGAGCAGTTCTTC; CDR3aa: CASSSPSSGLYNEQFF